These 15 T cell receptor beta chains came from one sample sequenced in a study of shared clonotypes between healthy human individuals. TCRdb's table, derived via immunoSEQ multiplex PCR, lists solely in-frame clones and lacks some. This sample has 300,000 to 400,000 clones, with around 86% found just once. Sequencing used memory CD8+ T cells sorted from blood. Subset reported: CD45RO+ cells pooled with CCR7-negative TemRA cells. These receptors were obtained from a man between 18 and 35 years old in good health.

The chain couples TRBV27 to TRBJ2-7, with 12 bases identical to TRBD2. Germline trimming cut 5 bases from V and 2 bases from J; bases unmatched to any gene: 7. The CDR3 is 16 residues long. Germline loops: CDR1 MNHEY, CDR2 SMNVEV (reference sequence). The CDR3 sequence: CASSPGLAGSTYEQYF. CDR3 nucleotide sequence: TGTGCCAGCAGTCCGGGACTAGCGGGCTCTACCTACGAGCAGTACTTC.

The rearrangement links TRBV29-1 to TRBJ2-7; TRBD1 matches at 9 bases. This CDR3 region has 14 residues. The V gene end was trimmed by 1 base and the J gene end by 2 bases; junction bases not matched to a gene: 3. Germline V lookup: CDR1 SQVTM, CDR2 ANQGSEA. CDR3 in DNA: TGCAGCGTTGAAGGAGGGACAGGGACCTACGAGCAGTACTTC. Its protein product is CSVEGGTGTYEQYF.

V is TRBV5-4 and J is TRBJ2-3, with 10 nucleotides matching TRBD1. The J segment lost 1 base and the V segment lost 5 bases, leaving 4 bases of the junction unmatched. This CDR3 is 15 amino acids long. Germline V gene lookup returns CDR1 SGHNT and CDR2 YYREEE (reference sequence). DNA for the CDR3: TGTGCCAGCAGGCCCGGGACAGGGGGCACAGATACGCAGTATTTT. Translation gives CASRPGTGGTDTQYF. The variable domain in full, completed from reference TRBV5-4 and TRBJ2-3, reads ETGVTQSPTHLIKTRGQQVTLRCSSQSGHNTVSWYQQALGQGPQFIFQYYREEENGRGNFPPRFSGLQFPNYSSELNVNALELDDSALYLCASRPGTGGTDTQYFGPGTRLTVL.

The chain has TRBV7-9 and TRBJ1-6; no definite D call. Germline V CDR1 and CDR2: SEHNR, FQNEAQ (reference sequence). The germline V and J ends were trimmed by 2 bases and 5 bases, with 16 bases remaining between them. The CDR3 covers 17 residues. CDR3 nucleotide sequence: TGTGCCAGCAGCTTAAACTCGCCCAACAGCAATAATTCACCCCTCCACTTT. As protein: CASSLNSPNSNNSPLHF.

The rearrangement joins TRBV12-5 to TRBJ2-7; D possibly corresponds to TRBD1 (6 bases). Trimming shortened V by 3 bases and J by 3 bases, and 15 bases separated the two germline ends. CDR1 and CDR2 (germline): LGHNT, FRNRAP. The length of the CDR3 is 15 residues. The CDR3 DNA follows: TGTGCTAGTGGTTTTGATGTAGGGGGTTTCTACGAGCAGTACTTC. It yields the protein CASGFDVGGFYEQYF.

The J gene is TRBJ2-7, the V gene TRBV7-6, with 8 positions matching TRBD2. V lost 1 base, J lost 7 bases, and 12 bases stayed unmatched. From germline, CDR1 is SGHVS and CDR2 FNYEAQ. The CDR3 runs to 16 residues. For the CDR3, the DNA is TGTGCCAGCAGCTTAGACCCAGCGGGAGTGTCGGGAGAGCAGTACTTC. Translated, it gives CASSLDPAGVSGEQYF.

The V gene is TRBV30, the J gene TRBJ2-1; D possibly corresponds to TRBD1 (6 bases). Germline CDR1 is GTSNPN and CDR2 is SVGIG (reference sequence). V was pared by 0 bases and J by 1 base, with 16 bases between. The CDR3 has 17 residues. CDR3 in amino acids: CAWSVIEGTRSYNEQFF. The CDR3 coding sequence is TGTGCCTGGAGTGTAATTGAGGGGACAAGGTCCTACAATGAGCAGTTCTTC.

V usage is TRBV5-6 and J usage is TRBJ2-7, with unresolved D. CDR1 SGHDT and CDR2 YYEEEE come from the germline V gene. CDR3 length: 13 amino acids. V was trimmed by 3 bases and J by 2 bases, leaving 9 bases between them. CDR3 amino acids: CASSSALTYEQYF. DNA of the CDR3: TGTGCCAGCAGCTCGGCCCTAACCTACGAGCAGTACTTC. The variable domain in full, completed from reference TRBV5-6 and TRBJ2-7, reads DAGVTQSPTHLIKTRGQQVTLRCSPKSGHDTVSWYQQALGQGPQFIFQYYEEEERQRGNFPDRFSGHQFPNYSSELNVNALLLGDSALYLCASSSALTYEQYFGPGTRLTVT.

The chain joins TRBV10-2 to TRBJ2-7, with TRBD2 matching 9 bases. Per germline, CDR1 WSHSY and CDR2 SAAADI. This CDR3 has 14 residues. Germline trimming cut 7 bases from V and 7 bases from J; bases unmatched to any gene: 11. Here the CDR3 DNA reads TGCGCCAGCACCGAGGTAGCGGGAGCGGGGGAGCAGTACTTC. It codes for CASTEVAGAGEQYF.

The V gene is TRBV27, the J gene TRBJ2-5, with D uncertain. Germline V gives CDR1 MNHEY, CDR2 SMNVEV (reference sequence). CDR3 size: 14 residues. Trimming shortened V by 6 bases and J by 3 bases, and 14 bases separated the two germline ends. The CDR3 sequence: CASSLLPREETQYF. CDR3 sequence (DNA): TGTGCCAGCAGCCTGTTACCTAGGGAAGAGACCCAGTACTTC.

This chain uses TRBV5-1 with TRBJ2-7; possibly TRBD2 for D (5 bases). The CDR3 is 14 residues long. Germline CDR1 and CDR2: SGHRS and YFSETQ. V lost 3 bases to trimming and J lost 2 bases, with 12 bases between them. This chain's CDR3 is CASSWSAGAYEQYF. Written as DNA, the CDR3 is TGCGCCAGCAGCTGGTCCGCGGGCGCCTACGAGCAGTACTTC.

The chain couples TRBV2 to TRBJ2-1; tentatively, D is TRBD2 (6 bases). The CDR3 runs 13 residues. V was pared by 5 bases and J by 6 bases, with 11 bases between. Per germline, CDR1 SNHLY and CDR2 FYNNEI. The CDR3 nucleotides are TGTGCCAGCAGTTCGGGAGCCCGCAATGAGCAGTTCTTC. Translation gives CASSSGARNEQFF.

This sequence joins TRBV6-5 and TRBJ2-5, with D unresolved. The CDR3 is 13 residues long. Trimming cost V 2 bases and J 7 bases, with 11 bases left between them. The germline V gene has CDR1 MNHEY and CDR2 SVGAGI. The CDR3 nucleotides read TGTGCCAGCAGTTACGACTTAACGGGGACCCAGTACTTC. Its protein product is CASSYDLTGTQYF.

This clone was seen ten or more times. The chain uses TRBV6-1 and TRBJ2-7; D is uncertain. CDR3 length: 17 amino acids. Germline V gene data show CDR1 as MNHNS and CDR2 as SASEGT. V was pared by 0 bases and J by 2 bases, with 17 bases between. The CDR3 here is CASSEAPSVAHPYEQYF. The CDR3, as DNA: TGTGCCAGCAGTGAAGCACCGTCCGTTGCCCATCCCTACGAGCAGTACTTC.

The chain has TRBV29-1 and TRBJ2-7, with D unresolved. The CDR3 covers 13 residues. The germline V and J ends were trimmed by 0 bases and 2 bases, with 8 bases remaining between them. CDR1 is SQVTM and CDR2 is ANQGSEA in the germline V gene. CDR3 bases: TGCAGCGTTGAAGATATTCACACCTACGAGCAGTACTTC. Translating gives CSVEDIHTYEQYF.